A single sample is the source of the 31 T cell receptor beta chains below, sequenced in a study of tumor-infiltrating lymphocytes in primary liver carcinoma. Starting from approximately 500 ng of total RNA, TCR beta cDNA was produced with a primer in the constant region. Slightly modified ARM-PCR served as the procedure for the TCR beta libraries. These libraries came from three rounds of nested multiplex PCR. A C-beta reverse primer and TRBV1-TRBV30 forward primers served in each of the first two PCR rounds, at 9 to 10 cycles apiece. TCRdb processed the multiplex PCR reads anew with MiXCR; each CDR3 protein has one entry. The sample contains some 38,000 distinct CDR3 sequences, roughly 74% of which appear only once. Taking about 17-32 mg of unsorted bulk tissue, the authors co-extracted RNA and DNA. Material for sequencing was liver tumor tissue from sampling region 4. Subset in this sample: tumor region T4, right-lateral pole. Receptor source: a man between 35 and 55 years old with primary liver carcinoma and hepatitis B virus infection.

Regarding this clonotype: Lacking the conserved final phenylalanine or tryptophan, this CDR3 likely reflects a read error. The DNA is omitted, as the CDR3 cannot be located on it reliably, and the CDR3 follows TCRdb's listing. The V call is TRBV29-1, the J call TRBJ2-3; TRBD2, as called in the table, went unchecked against the DNA. CDR1 is SQVTM, CDR2 ANQGSEA, per germline. The CDR3 is 11 amino acids long, termini counted. This chain's CDR3 is CSVAGPATRYL.

This clonotype has just one count. At one boundary the junction diverges from the germline segment, which might be a read error. The chain uses TRBV28 and TRBJ2-1, with TRBD2 as a possible D gene (6 bases). Per the germline V gene, CDR1 is MDHEN and CDR2 is SYDVKM. The CDR3 extends over 14 amino acids. The DNA of the CDR3 is TGTGTCAGCAGTCGGGACTTGGCCTATAATGAGCAGTTCTTC. It is translated as CVSSRDLAYNEQFF.

V and J are TRBV4-3 and TRBJ1-6, with 10 nucleotides matching TRBD1. The CDR3 is 16 amino acids. Germline V CDR1 and CDR2: LGHNA, YSLEER. The CDR3: CSNSSWDRGGNSPLHF. CDR3 coding DNA: TGCTCCAACAGCTCCTGGGACAGGGGAGGGAATTCACCCCTCCACTTT.

As regards this clonotype: One junction end does not reproduce the germline sequence, and a read error may be involved. CDR3 sequence: CTSSSQLDNEQFF. CDR3 DNA sequence: TGTACCAGCAGTTCCCAACTAGACAATGAGCAGTTCTTC. The genes are TRBV12-3 or TRBV12-4 and TRBJ2-1, with a weak D call TRBD2 (5 bases). This CDR3 is 13 amino acids long.

V gene TRBV7-9 combines with J gene TRBJ2-5; 12 bases line up with TRBD1. Losses at the gene ends were 5 bases for V and 5 bases for J; bases not matched to a gene: 6. CDR3 size: 15 residues. Germline V gives CDR1 SEHNR, CDR2 FQNEAQ (reference sequence). Written as DNA, the CDR3 is TGTGCCAGCAGCCCTCGGGACAGGGGGCATGAGACCCAGTACTTC. It encodes CASSPRDRGHETQYF. The variable domain in full, completed from reference TRBV7-9 and TRBJ2-5, reads DTGVSQNPRHKITKRGQNVTFRCDPISEHNRLYWYRQTLGQGPEFLTYFQNEAQLEKSRLLSDRFSAERPKGSFSTLEIQRTEQGDSAMYLCASSPRDRGHETQYFGPGTRLLVL.

Turning to this clonotype: The junction departs from the called germline gene at one end, perhaps through a read error. This rearrangement joins TRBV5-4 to TRBJ2-3; possible D gene TRBD1, 6 bases. CDR1 and CDR2 from the germline V gene are SGHNT and YYREEE (reference sequence). The CDR3 totals 11 residues. The CDR3 sequence is CASSHNERTDF. The CDR3 bases are TGTGCAAGCAGCCATAACGAAAGGACAGATTTT. The full variable domain, with the rest looked up from reference TRBV5-4 and TRBJ2-3, is ETGVTQSPTHLIKTRGQQVTLRCSSQSGHNTVSWYQQALGQGPQFIFQYYREEENGRGNFPPRFSGLQFPNYSSELNVNALELDDSALYLCASSHNERTDFGPGTRLTVL.

The table lists this clonotype with many counts. This may arise from a read error, as a much more abundant clone is one base away. The CDR3 region is CASSLGRDRGNTEAFF. The CDR3 DNA sequence: TGTGCCAGCAGCCTTGGAAGGGACAGAGGTAACACTGAAGCTTTCTTT. The rearrangement links TRBV14 to TRBJ1-1, with TRBD1 matching 7 bases. Unmatched junction bases numbered 10, after V lost 4 bases and J lost 2 bases. CDR1 and CDR2 (germline): SGHDN, FVKESK. CDR3 length: 16 amino acids.

This clonotype appeared a few times. Because the CDR3 is missing its conserved closing phenylalanine or tryptophan, this is likely a read error. The chain carries TRBV6-5 and TRBJ2-1; unclear D gene. The germline CDR1 and CDR2 sequences are MNHEY and SVGAGI. This CDR3 is built from 15 residues. The CDR3 is CASSPTGGFYNDQFI. CDR3 sequence (DNA): TGTGCCAGCAGCCCCACTGGTGGGTTCTACAATGACCAGTTCATC.

As to this clonotype: This may be a read error: a much more frequent sequence differs by one nucleotide. The DNA is left out, because the CDR3 cannot be placed on it with certainty; the CDR3 is given as TCRdb lists it. This chain links TRBV30 with TRBJ1-6; TRBD1, as called in the table, went unchecked against the DNA. Germline loops: CDR1 GTSNPN, CDR2 SVGIG (reference sequence). The CDR3 length equals 14 residues, ends included. The chain's CDR3 is CAWGTGTGDSPLRF.

This clonotype counts as medium-sized. The CDR3 nucleotides are TGTGCCAGCAGCCATGTTAGTTTTTCCGGCAATGAGCAGTTCTTC. Translated, it gives CASSHVSFSGNEQFF. The chain couples TRBV4-2 to TRBJ2-1; no definite D call. The length of the CDR3 is 15 residues. V was shortened by 3 bases and J by 6 bases, with 15 bases between the two germline ends. Germline V gene data show CDR1 as LGHNA and CDR2 as YNFKEQ.

About this clonotype itself: One end of the junction varies from germline; a read error may be responsible. The V gene is TRBV11-2, the J gene TRBJ2-2; the D gene is possibly TRBD1 (6 bases). Per germline, CDR1 SGHAT and CDR2 FQNNGV. The CDR3 has 15 residues. The CDR3 region is CANSPTRGTTGEQFF. The CDR3, as DNA: TGTGCCAACAGCCCCACTAGGGGGACAACCGGGGAGCAGTTTTTT.

This clonotype was counted between two and nine times. This chain connects TRBV7-8 to TRBJ1-5; no clear D gene. CDR3 length equals 15 residues. Germline CDR1 and CDR2: SGHVS and FQNEAQ. Trimming stripped 2 bases from V and 4 bases from J, with 12 bases between. CDR3 nucleotides: TGTGCCAGCAGCTTAAGTACCGGTACAAATCAGCCCCAGCATTTT. Translation gives CASSLSTGTNQPQHF.

Regarding this clonotype: One junction end disagrees with the germline gene, perhaps due to a read error. The genes are TRBV30 and TRBJ2-5; D is perhaps TRBD2 (6 bases). Germline CDR1 GTSNPN, CDR2 SVGIG (reference sequence). This CDR3 contains 11 residues. The CDR3, as DNA: TGCGCCTGGTGCGGGAAAGAGACCCAGTACTTC. Protein: CAWCGKETQYF.

This clonotype was detected many times. This chain links TRBV24-1 with TRBJ2-1, with D unresolved. This CDR3 region has 15 residues. Per germline, CDR1 KGHDR and CDR2 SFDVKD. V was clipped by 5 bases and J by 3 bases, with 13 bases between them. CDR3 bases: TGTGCCACCAGTGTTAGTGAGCCGGGCTACAATGAGCAGTTCTTC. Its protein product is CATSVSEPGYNEQFF.

Remarks on this clonotype: The junction does not match germline at one end; this may be a read error. This chain uses TRBV14 with TRBJ1-1; no firm D call. Looked up from germline, CDR1 is SGHDN and CDR2 is FVKESK. The CDR3 sequence is 15 residues long. The CDR3 coding sequence is TGTGCCAGCAGCGCCACACTTGGGGTAGGCACTAAAGCTTTCTTT. Encoded protein: CASSATLGVGTKAFF.

On this clonotype itself: At one end the junction does not follow the germline gene, possibly because of a read error. CDR3 in DNA: TGCAGCGTTCGGACTAGCGGGAGTTGGGCGAAGACCCATTACTTC. This translates into CSVRTSGSWAKTHYF. This rearrangement joins TRBV29-1 to TRBJ2-5; 13 bases are a match to TRBD2. From germline, CDR1 is SQVTM and CDR2 ANQGSEA. This CDR3 region has 15 residues. Full variable domain (outside the CDR3, taken from reference TRBV29-1 and TRBJ2-5): SAVISQKPSRDICQRGTSLTIQCQVDSQVTMMFWYRQQPGQSLTLIATANQGSEATYESGFVIDKFPISRPNLTFSTLTVSNMSPEDSSIYLCSVRTSGSWAKTHYFGPGTRLLVL.

About this clonotype itself: The junction and the germline gene differ at one end; a read error may be behind it. The V call is TRBV28, the J call TRBJ1-2; D remains unclear. The CDR3 is made up of 13 amino acids. Germline CDR1 and CDR2: MDHEN and SYDVKM. CDR3 in DNA: TGCGCCAGTAGTTTAATGCTCAGCTATGGCTACACCTTC. The encoded protein is CASSLMLSYGYTF.

Note on this clonotype: Relative to the germline gene, one junction end is altered; a read error may explain this. V usage is TRBV4-2 and J usage is TRBJ2-1; D possibly corresponds to TRBD2 (6 bases). Per germline, CDR1 LGHNA and CDR2 YNFKEQ. The CDR3 totals 15 residues. In nucleotides, the CDR3 is TGCGCCAGCAACCAAGATTGGACTACCGGCGGTGATCAGTTCTTC. This sequence encodes CASNQDWTTGGDQFF.

The chain is built from TRBV21-1 and TRBJ2-1; TRBD2, the D gene given by the table, was not confirmed from the DNA. TRBV21-1 is reported as a pseudogene. This CDR3 spans 14 amino acids. CDR3 sequence (DNA): TGTGTCAGCCTTGATATTAGCGGGAGTTGTGAGCAGTTCTTC. The encoded protein is CVSLDISGSCEQFF.

Notes on this clonotype: Sequence at one end of the junction differs from germline and may be a read error. This chain joins TRBV5-1 and TRBJ2-4; D possibly uses TRBD1 or TRBD2 (7 bases each). The CDR3 covers 17 residues. Germline assignment: CDR1 SGHRS and CDR2 YFSETQ. CDR3 DNA: TGCGCCAGCAACTTGGGAGGGACAGATCTAGCCAAAAACATTCAGTACTTC. This gives the protein CASNLGGTDLAKNIQYF.

The count of this clonotype is one. At one boundary the junction diverges from the germline segment, which might be a read error. The V gene is TRBV11-3, the J gene TRBJ1-5; tentatively, D is TRBD1 (5 bases). From germline, CDR1 is SGHNT and CDR2 YENEEA. The CDR3 covers 15 residues. CDR3: CVSSLELGVAQPQHF. CDR3 DNA: TGTGTCAGCAGCTTAGAGCTGGGGGTGGCTCAACCCCAGCATTTT.

Turning to this clonotype: One junction end disagrees with the germline gene, perhaps due to a read error. The V and J genes are TRBV10-1 and TRBJ2-2; D possibly corresponds to TRBD2 (5 bases). This CDR3 is 14 amino acids long. Germline V gene sequence: CDR1 WNHNN, CDR2 SYGVQD (reference sequence). The CDR3 loop reads CGNSDGTDTGDLFF. CDR3 DNA: TGCGGCAACTCCGACGGCACAGACACCGGGGATCTGTTTTTT.

Regarding this clonotype: One end of the junction fails to match germline, which may point to a read error. The chain recombines TRBV28 with TRBJ2-5; D is possibly TRBD1 or TRBD2 (5 bases each). CDR3 size: 14 residues. Germline lookup yields CDR1 MDHEN and CDR2 SYDVKM. CDR3 bases: TGTGCTAGCTCTTATTCCGGGGCCCCAGGGACCCAGCACTTC. Translating it yields CASSYSGAPGTQHF.

As concerns this clonotype: Since no conserved phenylalanine or tryptophan closes the CDR3, a read error is the likely cause. The DNA is left out, because the CDR3 cannot be placed on it with certainty; the CDR3 is given as TCRdb lists it. The chain couples TRBV14 to TRBJ1-1; TRBD1, the table's D call, lacks a check against the DNA. Both ends counted, the CDR3 spans 16 residues. Germline lookup yields CDR1 SGHDN and CDR2 FVKESK. The CDR3 sequence: CASSLGRDRGNTEVFY.

This clonotype has only one observation. A much larger clone lies one base from this, so it may be a read error. CDR3 nucleotides: TGCAGTGCTAGAGATCGGGTAAACCCCTACGAGCAGTACTTC. It codes for CSARDRVNPYEQYF. The rearrangement links TRBV20-1 to TRBJ2-7; D remains unclear. Deletions cut 0 bases from V and 2 bases from J, with 11 bases between. Germline V gene sequence: CDR1 DFQATT, CDR2 SNEGSKA (reference sequence). The CDR3 is 14 amino acids.

This clonotype has a count of ten or more. A much larger clone differs from this one at a single base, so this may be a read error. V and J are TRBV6-4 and TRBJ2-7; TRBD2 might be the D (5 bases). Trimming left V 3 bases short and J 0 bases short, with 12 bases between. From germline, CDR1 is MRHNA and CDR2 SNTAGT. This CDR3 has 15 amino acids. The CDR3 region has the DNA TGTGCCAGCAGTGAACACGGGGATAGCTCCTACGAGCAGTACTTC. Protein product: CASSEHGDSSYEQYF.

This clonotype occurred many times. V usage is TRBV12-3 or TRBV12-4 and J usage is TRBJ1-2; 8 nucleotides line up with TRBD1. The V and J ends lost 5 bases and 10 bases, in that order; junction bases with no gene match: 6. The CDR3 has 12 amino acids. CDR3 in amino acids: CASSLHRGDYTF. The CDR3 DNA follows: TGTGCCAGCAGTCTACACAGGGGGGACTACACCTTC.

This clonotype was detected many times. The chain joins TRBV28 to TRBJ2-7; a weak D match, TRBD2 (5 bases). CDR1 is MDHEN and CDR2 is SYDVKM in the germline V gene. This CDR3 has 12 residues. The ends were cut back, 6 bases at V and 5 bases at J, with 11 bases in the middle. CDR3 nucleotide sequence: TGTGCCAGCAGGACGGGGATCCACGAGCAGTACTTC. Translated: CASRTGIHEQYF. The full variable domain, in which reference TRBV28 and TRBJ2-7 provide the parts outside the CDR3, is DVKVTQSSRYLVKRTGEKVFLECVQDMDHENMFWYRQDPGLGLRLIYFSYDVKMKEKGDIPEGYSVSREKKERFSLILESASTNQTSMYLCASRTGIHEQYFGPGTRLTVT.

About this clonotype: The junction departs from the called germline gene at one end, perhaps through a read error. This chain joins TRBV10-3 and TRBJ2-5; D remains unclear. CDR1 is ENHRY, CDR2 SYGVKD, per germline. CDR3 length: 12 amino acids. In DNA form, the CDR3 reads TGTACCATCTGTGAGTCCGGGGAGACCCAGTACTTC. This translates into CTICESGETQYF.

About this clonotype itself: It is likely a read error, because the conserved phenylalanine at the end of the CDR3 is missing. The genes are TRBV29-1 and TRBJ2-1; TRBD1 matches 7 bases. This CDR3 comprises 13 residues. Losses at the gene ends were 6 bases for V and 8 bases for J; bases not matched to a gene: 10. Germline V gives CDR1 SQVTM, CDR2 ANQGSEA. CDR3 region: CSVMCHGQDEQFS. As DNA, the CDR3 is TGCAGCGTCATGTGCCATGGACAGGATGAGCAGTTCTCC.

At least ten counts were recorded for this clonotype. The chain links TRBV14 to TRBJ2-3, with unresolved D. The CDR3 sequence is 13 residues long. In germline, CDR1 is SGHDN, CDR2 FVKESK. With 7 bases removed from V and 2 bases from J, the gap between germline ends came to 10 bases. The CDR3 loop is CASNRRYTDTQYF. The CDR3, as DNA: TGTGCCAGCAACCGAAGATACACAGATACGCAGTATTTT.